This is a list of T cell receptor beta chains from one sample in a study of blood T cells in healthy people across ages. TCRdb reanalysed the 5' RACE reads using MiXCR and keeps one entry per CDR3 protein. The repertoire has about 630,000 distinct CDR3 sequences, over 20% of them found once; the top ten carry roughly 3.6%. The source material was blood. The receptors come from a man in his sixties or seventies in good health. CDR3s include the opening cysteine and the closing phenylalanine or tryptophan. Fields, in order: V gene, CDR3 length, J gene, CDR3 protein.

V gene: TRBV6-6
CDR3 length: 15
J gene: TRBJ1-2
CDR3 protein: CASRPDRVVDYGYTF

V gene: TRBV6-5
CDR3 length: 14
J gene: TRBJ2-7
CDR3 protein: CASSYANRDGEQYF

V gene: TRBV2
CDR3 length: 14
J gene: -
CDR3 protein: CASSGGLDYNEQFF

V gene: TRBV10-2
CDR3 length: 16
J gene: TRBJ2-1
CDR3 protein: CASSESTGGPWNEQFF

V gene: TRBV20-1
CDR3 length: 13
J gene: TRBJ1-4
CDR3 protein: CSAYRVSNEKLFF

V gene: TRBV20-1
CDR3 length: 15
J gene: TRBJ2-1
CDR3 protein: CSARDFSSSYNEQFF

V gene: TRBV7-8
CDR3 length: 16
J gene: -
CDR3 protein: CASKSTGPPSGNEQFF

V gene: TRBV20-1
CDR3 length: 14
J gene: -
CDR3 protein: CSAREGGRPETQYF

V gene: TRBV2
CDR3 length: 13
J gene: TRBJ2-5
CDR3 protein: CASSDLAQETQYF

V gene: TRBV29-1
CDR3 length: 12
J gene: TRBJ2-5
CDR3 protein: CSVIGLGETQYF

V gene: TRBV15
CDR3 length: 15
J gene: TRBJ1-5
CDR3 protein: CATSSRAVINQPQHF